These 5 T cell receptor beta chains were sequenced from one sample in a study of regulatory and conventional T cells in RAG deficiency. Conventional CD4+ T cells were sorted from blood as CD25-low CD127-high cells. Only in-frame clones appear in the TCRdb table, and some are missing; sequencing was by immunoSEQ multiplex PCR. Here the sample spans roughly 30,000 clones, 90% to 97% being singletons. The data also belong to a second study, concerning regulatory T cells. That publication notes: The PCR used 52 TRBV and 13 TRBJ primers.

The sequencing input was CD25- CD4+ T cells sorted from blood. These receptors were collected from a human donor in good health.

The chain carries TRBV5-4 and TRBJ1-1; the D gene is possibly TRBD1 (6 bases). Trimming took off 3 bases at V and 5 bases at J, with 14 bases between the two ends. CDR3 length equals 14 residues. Germline V gives CDR1 SGHNT, CDR2 YYREEE (reference sequence). The CDR3: CASSYPGQFTEAFF. The CDR3 nucleotides read TGTGCCAGCAGCTACCCAGGACAGTTTACTGAAGCTTTCTTT.

The chain has TRBV7-9 and TRBJ2-7, with D hard to call. The CDR3 totals 13 residues. Per the germline V gene, CDR1 is SEHNR and CDR2 is FQNEAQ (reference sequence). Trimming cost V 0 bases and J 3 bases, with 6 bases left between them. The CDR3 DNA is TGTGCCAGCAGCTTAGCTGGCCTCTACGAGCAGTACTTC. Protein sequence: CASSLAGLYEQYF.

CDR3 nucleotides: TGCGCCAGCAGCTTGGGGAGGACAGGTCCGGCTTCCGAGCAGTACTTC. Amino acid sequence: CASSLGRTGPASEQYF. This chain links TRBV5-1 with TRBJ2-7; 7 bases match TRBD1. V dropped 0 bases and J dropped 6; count of bases not matched to a gene: 12. The CDR3 extends over 16 amino acids. CDR1 is SGHRS and CDR2 is YFSETQ in the germline V gene.

V gene TRBV9 combines with J gene TRBJ2-2; 7 bases map to TRBD2. Germline V lookup: CDR1 SGDLS, CDR2 YYNGEE. Trimming cost V 4 bases and J 1 base; bases outside gene matches: 7. The length of the CDR3 is 16 residues. In nucleotides, the CDR3 is TGTGCCAGCAGCCCTAAAGAGCGGGGGAACACCGGGGAGCTGTTTTTT. Translated, it gives CASSPKERGNTGELFF.

This clone came up a few times. The chain has TRBV4-2 and TRBJ2-2; the match to TRBD1 covers 9 bases. The CDR3 has 17 residues. J lost 6 bases, V lost 0 bases, and 8 bases had no gene match. Germline V lookup: CDR1 LGHNA, CDR2 YNFKEQ. The CDR3 nucleotides are TGTGCCAGCAGCCAAGAAACGTGGGACAGGGTTCCCGGGGAGCTGTTTTTT. The encoded protein is CASSQETWDRVPGELFF.